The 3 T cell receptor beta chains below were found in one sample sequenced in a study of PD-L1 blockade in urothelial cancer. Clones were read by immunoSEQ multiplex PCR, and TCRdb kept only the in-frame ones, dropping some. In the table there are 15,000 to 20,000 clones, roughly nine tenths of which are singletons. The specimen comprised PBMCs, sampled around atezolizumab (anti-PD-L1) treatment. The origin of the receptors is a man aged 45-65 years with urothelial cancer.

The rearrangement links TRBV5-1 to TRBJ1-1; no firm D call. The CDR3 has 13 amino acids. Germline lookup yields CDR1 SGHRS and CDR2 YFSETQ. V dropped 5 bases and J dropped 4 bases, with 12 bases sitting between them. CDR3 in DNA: TGCGCCAGCAGTACGGGGTTCAGCACTGAAGCTTTCTTT. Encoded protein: CASSTGFSTEAFF.

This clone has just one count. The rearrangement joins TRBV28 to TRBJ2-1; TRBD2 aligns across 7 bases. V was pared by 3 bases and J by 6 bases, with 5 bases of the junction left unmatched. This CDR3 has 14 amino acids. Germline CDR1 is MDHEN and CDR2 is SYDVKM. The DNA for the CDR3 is TGTGCCAGCAGTTTGGCGGGAGTGGGCAATGAGCAGTTCTTC. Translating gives CASSLAGVGNEQFF.

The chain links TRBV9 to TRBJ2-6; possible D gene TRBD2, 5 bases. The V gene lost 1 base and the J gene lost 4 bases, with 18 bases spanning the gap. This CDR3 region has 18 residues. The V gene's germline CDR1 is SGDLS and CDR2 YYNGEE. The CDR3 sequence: CASSVPSEVGLGANVLTF. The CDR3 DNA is TGTGCCAGCAGCGTACCCTCGGAGGTTGGCTTAGGGGCCAACGTCCTGACTTTC.